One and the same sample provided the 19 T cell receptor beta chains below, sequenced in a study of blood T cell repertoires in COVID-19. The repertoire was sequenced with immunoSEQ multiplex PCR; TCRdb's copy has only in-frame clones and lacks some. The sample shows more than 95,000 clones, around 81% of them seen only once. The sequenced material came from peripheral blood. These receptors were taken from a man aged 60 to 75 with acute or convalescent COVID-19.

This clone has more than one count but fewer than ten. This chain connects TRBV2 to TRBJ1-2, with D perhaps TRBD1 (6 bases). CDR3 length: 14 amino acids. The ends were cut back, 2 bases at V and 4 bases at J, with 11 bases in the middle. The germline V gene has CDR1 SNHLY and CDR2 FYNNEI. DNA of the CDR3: TGTGCCAGCAGTGAAATAGGGACATTCTATGGCTACACCTTC. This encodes CASSEIGTFYGYTF. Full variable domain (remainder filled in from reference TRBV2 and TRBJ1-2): EPEVTQTPSHQVTQMGQEVILRCVPISNHLYFYWYRQILGQKVEFLVSFYNNEISEKSEIFDDQFSVERPDGSNFTLKIRSTKLEDSAMYFCASSEIGTFYGYTFGSGTRLTVV.

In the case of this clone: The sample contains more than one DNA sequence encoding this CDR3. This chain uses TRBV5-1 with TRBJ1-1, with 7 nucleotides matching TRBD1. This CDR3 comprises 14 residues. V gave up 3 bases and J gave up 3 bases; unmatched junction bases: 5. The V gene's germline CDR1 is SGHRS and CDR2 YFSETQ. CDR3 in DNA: TGCGCCAGCAGCTCAGCAGGGGGGTACACTGAAGCTTTCTTT. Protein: CASSSAGGYTEAFF.

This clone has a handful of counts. DNA for the CDR3: TGTGCCAGCAGCGTAGCTACCACAGGTGGTGACTATGGCTACACCTTC. Amino acids: CASSVATTGGDYGYTF. V and J are TRBV9 and TRBJ1-2; a possible D gene is TRBD1 (5 bases). This CDR3 contains 16 residues. Per the germline V gene, CDR1 is SGDLS and CDR2 is YYNGEE. Trimming stripped 0 bases from V and 3 bases from J, with 15 bases between.

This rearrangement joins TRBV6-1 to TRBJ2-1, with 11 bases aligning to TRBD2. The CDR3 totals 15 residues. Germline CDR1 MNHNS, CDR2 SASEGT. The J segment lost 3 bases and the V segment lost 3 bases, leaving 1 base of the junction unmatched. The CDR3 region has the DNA TGTGCCAGCAGTGAGCTAGCGGGAGGCTACAATGAGCAGTTCTTC. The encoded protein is CASSELAGGYNEQFF.

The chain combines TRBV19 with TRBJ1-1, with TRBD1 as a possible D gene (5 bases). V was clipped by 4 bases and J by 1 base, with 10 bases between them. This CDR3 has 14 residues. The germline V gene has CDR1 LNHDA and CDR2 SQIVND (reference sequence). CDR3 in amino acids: CASSRGGENTEAFF. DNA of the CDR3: TGTGCCAGTAGTAGGGGCGGAGAGAACACTGAAGCTTTCTTT.

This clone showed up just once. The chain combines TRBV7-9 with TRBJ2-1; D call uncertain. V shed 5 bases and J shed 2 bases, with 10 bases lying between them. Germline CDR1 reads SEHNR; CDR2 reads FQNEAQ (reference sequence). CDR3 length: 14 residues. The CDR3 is CASSPSAAYNEQFF. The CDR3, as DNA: TGTGCCAGCAGCCCCTCGGCGGCCTACAATGAGCAGTTCTTC.

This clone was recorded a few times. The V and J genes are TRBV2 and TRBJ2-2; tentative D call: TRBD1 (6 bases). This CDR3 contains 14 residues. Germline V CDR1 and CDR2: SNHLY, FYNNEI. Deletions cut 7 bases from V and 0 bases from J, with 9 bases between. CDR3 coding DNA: TGTGCCAGCACCGGGACACCGAACACCGGGGAGCTGTTTTTT. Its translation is CASTGTPNTGELFF.

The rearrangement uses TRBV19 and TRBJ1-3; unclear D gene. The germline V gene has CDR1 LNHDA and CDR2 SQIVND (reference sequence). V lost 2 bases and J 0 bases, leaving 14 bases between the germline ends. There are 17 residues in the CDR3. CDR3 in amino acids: CASSIWRADRSGNTIYF. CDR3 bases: TGTGCCAGTAGTATATGGCGGGCCGACCGCTCTGGAAACACCATATATTTT.

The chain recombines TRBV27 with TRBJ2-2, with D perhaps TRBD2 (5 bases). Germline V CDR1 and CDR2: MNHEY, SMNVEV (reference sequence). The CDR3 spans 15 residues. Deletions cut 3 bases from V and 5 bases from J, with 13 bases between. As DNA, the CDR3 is TGTGCCAGCAGTTTTGGGCTAGCAGATACCGGGGAGCTGTTTTTT. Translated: CASSFGLADTGELFF.

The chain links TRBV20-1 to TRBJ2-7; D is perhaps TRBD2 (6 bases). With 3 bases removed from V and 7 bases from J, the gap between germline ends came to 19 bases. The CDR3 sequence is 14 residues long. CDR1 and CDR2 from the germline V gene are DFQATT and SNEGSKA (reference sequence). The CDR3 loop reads CSASSRESSWEQYF. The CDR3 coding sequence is TGCAGTGCTAGTTCGCGGGAATCCAGTTGGGAGCAGTACTTC.

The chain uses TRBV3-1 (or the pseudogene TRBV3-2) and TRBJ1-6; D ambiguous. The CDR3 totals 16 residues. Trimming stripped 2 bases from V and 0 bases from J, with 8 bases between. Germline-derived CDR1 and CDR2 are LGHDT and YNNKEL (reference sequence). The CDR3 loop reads CASSQRSGSYNSPLHF. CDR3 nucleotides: TGTGCCAGCAGCCAACGGTCGGGCTCCTATAATTCACCCCTCCACTTT.

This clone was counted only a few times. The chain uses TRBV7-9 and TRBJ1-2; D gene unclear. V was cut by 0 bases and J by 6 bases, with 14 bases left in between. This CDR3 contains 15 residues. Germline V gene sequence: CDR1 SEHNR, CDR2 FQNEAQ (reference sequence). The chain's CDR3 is CASSLALESSHGYTF. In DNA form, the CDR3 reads TGTGCCAGCAGCTTAGCGCTGGAGAGTTCGCATGGCTACACCTTC.

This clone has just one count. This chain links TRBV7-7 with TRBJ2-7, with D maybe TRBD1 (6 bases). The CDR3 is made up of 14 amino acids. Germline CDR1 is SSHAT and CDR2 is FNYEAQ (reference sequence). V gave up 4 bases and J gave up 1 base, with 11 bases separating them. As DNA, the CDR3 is TGTGCCAGCAGCTCCGGGACAAATTCCTACGAGCAGTACGTC. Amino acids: CASSSGTNSYEQYV.

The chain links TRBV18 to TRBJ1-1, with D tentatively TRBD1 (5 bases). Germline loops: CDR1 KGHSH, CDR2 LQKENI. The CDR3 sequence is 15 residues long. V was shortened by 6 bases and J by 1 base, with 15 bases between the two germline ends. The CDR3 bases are TGTGCCAGCTCTGGGACTCAGCAGGGGAACACTGAAGCTTTCTTT. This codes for CASSGTQQGNTEAFF. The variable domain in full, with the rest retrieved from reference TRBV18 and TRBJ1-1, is NAGVMQNPRHLVRRRGQEARLRCSPMKGHSHVYWYRQLPEEGLKFMVYLQKENIIDESGMPKERFSAEFPKEGPSILRIQQVVRGDSAAYFCASSGTQQGNTEAFFGQGTRLTVV.

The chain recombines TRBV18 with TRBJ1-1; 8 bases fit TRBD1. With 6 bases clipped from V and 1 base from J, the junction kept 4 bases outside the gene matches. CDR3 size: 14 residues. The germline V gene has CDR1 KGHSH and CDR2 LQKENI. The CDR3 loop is CASSPQGANTEAFF. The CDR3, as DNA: TGTGCCAGCTCGCCCCAGGGGGCGAACACTGAAGCTTTCTTT.

The CDR3 DNA reads as TGTGCCAGCAGCAATCTTTTGGGGACGGGAGCGATGAACACTGAAGCTTTCTTT. Residues: CASSNLLGTGAMNTEAFF. The chain combines TRBV21-1 with TRBJ1-1. TRBV21-1 is a recognized pseudogene. The CDR3 loop spans 18 amino acids.

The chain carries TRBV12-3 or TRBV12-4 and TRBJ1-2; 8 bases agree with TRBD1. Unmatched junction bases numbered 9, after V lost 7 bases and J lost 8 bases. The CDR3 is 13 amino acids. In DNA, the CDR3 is TGTGCCAGCACCGAGGACAGGGCCGGCGGCTACACCTTC. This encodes CASTEDRAGGYTF.

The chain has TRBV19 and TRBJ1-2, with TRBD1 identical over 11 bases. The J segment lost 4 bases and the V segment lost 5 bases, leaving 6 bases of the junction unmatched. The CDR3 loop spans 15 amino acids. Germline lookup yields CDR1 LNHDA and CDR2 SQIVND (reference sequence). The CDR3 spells CASSAGQGEGYGYTF. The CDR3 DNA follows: TGTGCCAGTAGTGCGGGACAGGGGGAGGGCTATGGCTACACCTTC.

The CDR3 sequence: CASRLADSYNEQFF. The CDR3 region has the DNA TGCGCCAGCAGGTTAGCGGACTCCTACAATGAGCAGTTCTTC. V is TRBV5-1 and J is TRBJ2-1, with D tentatively TRBD2 (6 bases). The CDR3 is 14 residues long. CDR1 SGHRS and CDR2 YFSETQ come from the germline V gene. The V and J ends lost 5 bases and 0 bases respectively, with 9 bases between them.